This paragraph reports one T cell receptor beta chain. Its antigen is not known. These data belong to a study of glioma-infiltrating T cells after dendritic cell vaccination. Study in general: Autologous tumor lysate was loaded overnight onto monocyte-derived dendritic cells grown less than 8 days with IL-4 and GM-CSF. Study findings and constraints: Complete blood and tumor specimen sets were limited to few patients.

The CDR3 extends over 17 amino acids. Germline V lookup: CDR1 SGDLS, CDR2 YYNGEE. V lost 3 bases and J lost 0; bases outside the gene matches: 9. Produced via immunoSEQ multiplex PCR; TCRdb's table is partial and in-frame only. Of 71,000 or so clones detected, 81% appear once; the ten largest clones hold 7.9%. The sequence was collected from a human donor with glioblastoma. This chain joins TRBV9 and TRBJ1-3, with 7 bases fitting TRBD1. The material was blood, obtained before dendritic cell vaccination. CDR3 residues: CASSGFGTANSGNTIYF. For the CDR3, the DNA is TGTGCCAGCAGCGGATTCGGGACAGCCAACTCTGGAAACACCATATATTTT.